This T cell receptor (beta chain) was sequenced during a study of response to subunit inactivated influenza vaccine. The CDR3 sequence is 14 residues long. CDR1 and CDR2 from the germline V gene are ENHRY and SYGVKD. The V segment lost 5 bases and the J segment 1 base; nucleotides outside the gene matches: 2. TCRdb processed the RT-PCR reads anew with MiXCR; each CDR3 protein has one entry. The top ten hold more than 8.5% of the sample, which has under 950,000 distinct CDR3 sequences, around 21% seen once. This clonotype was observed many times. The sample in question was PBMCs from blood, obtained roughly 5 days after vaccination. The chain recombines TRBV10-3 with TRBJ2-7; 10 bases align to TRBD1. The source of this sequence is a man in his forties or fifties who received an inactivated influenza vaccine. CDR3 protein: CAISRQGASYEQYF. Here the CDR3 DNA reads TGTGCCATCAGTAGACAGGGGGCGTCCTACGAGCAGTACTTC.